This TCR beta chain derives from a study of blood T cells in healthy people across ages. The CDR3 is made up of 17 amino acids. The ends lost 3 bases at V and 1 base at J; junction bases unmatched: 8. Per the germline V gene, CDR1 is MGHDK and CDR2 is SYGVNS. A J-beta primer mix and a sample-barcoded 5' primer were used in a second PCR of about 7 to 12 cycles. MiXCR, run by TCRdb on the 5' RACE reads, gives a single entry per CDR3 protein. Found here are 850,000 to 1,000,000 distinct CDR3 sequences, around 46% of them singletons; the top ten hold about an eighth. The V gene is TRBV25-1, the J gene TRBJ2-5, with 10 bases lining up with TRBD2. The source of this sequence is a man in his thirties or forties in good health. Sequencing was carried out using blood. This CDR3 reads CASSDPALAGFQETQYF. CDR3 sequence (DNA): TGTGCCAGCAGTGACCCCGCACTAGCGGGGTTCCAAGAGACCCAGTACTTC.